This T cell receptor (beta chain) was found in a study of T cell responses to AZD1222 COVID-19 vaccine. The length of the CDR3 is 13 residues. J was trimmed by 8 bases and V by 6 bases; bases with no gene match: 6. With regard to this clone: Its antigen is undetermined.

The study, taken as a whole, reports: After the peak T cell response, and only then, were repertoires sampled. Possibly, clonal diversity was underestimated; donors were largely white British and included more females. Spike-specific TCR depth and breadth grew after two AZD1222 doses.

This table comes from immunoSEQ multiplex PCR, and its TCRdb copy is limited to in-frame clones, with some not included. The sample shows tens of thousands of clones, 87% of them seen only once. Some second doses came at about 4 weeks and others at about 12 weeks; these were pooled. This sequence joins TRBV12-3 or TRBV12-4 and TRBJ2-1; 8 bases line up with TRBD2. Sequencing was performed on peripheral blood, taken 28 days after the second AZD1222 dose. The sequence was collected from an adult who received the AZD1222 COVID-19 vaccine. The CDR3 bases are TGTGCCAGCAGGCGAACTAGCGGCGATGAGCAGTTCTTC. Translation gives CASRRTSGDEQFF.